This TCR beta chain was found in a study of T cell responses to AZD1222 COVID-19 vaccine. Whole-study results and caveats: The donor cohort was predominantly white British with a female majority, and clonal diversity may have been underestimated.

For this clone: As yet, its antigen is unknown.

Using immunoSEQ multiplex PCR, the repertoire was profiled, and TCRdb retains in-frame clones only, with some absent. This table has approximately 220,000 clones, about 93% appearing once. The V gene lost 4 bases and the J gene lost 5 bases, with 11 bases spanning the gap. The CDR3 spans 13 residues. The germline gives CDR1 KGHSH, CDR2 LQKENI. The input for sequencing was peripheral blood, taken on day 0 of MenACWY control vaccination. The clonotype comes from an adult in good health. The J gene is TRBJ1-2, the V gene TRBV18, with D uncertain. This CDR3 reads CASSRSGDYGYTF. The CDR3, as DNA: TGTGCCAGCTCACGGAGCGGAGATTATGGCTACACCTTC. The full variable domain, its missing parts supplied by reference TRBV18 and TRBJ1-2, is NAGVMQNPRHLVRRRGQEARLRCSPMKGHSHVYWYRQLPEEGLKFMVYLQKENIIDESGMPKERFSAEFPKEGPSILRIQQVVRGDSAAYFCASSRSGDYGYTFGSGTRLTVV.